This T cell receptor beta chain was documented in a study of blood T cells in healthy people across ages. Deletions cut 5 bases from V and 0 bases from J, with 14 bases between. The germline CDR1 and CDR2 sequences are MNHEY and SMNVEV (reference sequence). This CDR3 region has 15 residues. Samples had at least 6.5 million PBMCs isolated from them. Next came a second PCR, run for about 7 to 12 cycles, which used a sample-barcoded 5' primer along with a J-beta primer mix. Each cDNA molecule was tagged by a template-switch adaptor with 12 random nucleotides. TCRdb re-called the 5' RACE reads with MiXCR, one entry per CDR3 protein. The table has approximately 800,000 distinct CDR3 sequences, 40% to 65% seen once. This clonotype has a handful of counts.

V usage is TRBV27 and J usage is TRBJ2-7; D possibly matches TRBD1 or TRBD2 (5 bases each). The TCR was taken from a man of 80 years or more in good health. Sequences were obtained from blood. This CDR3 reads CASSATGTVSYEQYF. DNA for the CDR3: TGTGCCAGCAGTGCGACCGGGACGGTCTCCTACGAGCAGTACTTC.